This T cell receptor beta chain was captured in a study of T cells expressing NK-cell markers. Study information: Among the eight sequenced donors, seven tested HCMV-seropositive and one tested seronegative. Study-level points and caveats: The study did not resolve the HCMV specificity of expanded NKG2C+ T cell clones. The contribution of dominant NKG2C+ clonotypes to CD8+ T cells in roughly 6 donors was about 1.0-8%.

With regard to this clonotype: The antigen is undetermined.

The germline V gene encodes CDR1 MNHEY and CDR2 SVGEGT. The CDR3 contains 12 residues. 5'RACE template switching with UMIs generated TCR beta cDNA. TCRdb reprocessed the 5' RACE reads, keeping one entry per CDR3 protein, no DNA. In total, the table holds about 260,000 distinct CDR3 sequences. This receptor was obtained from a woman between 18 and 75 years old in good health. This chain joins TRBV6-2 or TRBV6-3 and TRBJ2-5; lacking DNA, the TRBD2 call made by TCRdb goes unchecked. Sequences were obtained from blood T cells: a sorted CD56 or NKG2C T cell subset, CD4+ or CD8+ T cells, or bulk PBMC T cells (not recorded which). CDR3 loop: CASSPTSGLGYF.